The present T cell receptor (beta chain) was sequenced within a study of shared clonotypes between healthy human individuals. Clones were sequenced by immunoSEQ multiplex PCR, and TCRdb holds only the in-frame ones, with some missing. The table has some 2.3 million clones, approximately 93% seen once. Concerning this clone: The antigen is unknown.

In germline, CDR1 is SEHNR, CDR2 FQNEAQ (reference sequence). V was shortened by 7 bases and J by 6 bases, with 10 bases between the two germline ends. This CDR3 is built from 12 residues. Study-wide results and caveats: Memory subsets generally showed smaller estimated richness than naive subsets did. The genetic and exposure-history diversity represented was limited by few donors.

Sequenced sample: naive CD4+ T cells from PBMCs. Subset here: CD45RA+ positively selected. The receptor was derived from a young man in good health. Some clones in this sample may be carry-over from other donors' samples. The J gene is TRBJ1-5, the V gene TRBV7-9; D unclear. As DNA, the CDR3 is TGTGCCAGCACCATCGGCCTTCAGCCCCAGCATTTT. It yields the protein CASTIGLQPQHF.